The sequence of this T cell receptor beta chain was determined in a study of T-cell reconstitution after alpha-beta-depleted transplantation in children. This clonotype was detected ten times or more. Unique molecular identifiers were used to barcode this TCRbeta library. TCRdb independently ran MiXCR on the PCR reads; one entry per CDR3 protein. Of some 640,000 distinct CDR3 sequences in the sample, approximately 15% are singletons; the top ten hold 1.1%. CDR3 length equals 13 residues. V was clipped by 3 bases and J by 7 bases, with 15 bases between them. Germline loops: CDR1 SQVTM, CDR2 ANQGSEA. V usage is TRBV29-1 and J usage is TRBJ2-5; D ambiguous. This specimen was PBMCs from the stem cell graft donor, taken from the stem cell graft. This receptor was obtained from a human donor who donated a stem cell graft to a child with acute myeloid leukemia. The CDR3 loop is CSVDLGPSSTQYF. The CDR3 bases are TGCAGCGTTGACCTTGGCCCGAGTTCGACCCAGTACTTC.